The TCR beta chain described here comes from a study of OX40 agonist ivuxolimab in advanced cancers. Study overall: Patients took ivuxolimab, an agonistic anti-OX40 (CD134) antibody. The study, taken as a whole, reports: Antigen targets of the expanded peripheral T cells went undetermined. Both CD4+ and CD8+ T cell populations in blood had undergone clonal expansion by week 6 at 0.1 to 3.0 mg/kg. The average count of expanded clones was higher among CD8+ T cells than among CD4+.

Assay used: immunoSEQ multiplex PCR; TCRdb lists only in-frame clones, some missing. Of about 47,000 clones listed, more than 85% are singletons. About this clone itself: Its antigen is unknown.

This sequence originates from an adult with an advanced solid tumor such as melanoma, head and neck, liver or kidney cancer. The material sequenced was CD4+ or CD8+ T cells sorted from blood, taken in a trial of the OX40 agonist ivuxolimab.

As DNA, the CDR3 is TGTGCAAGTCGCTTACGAGGGCCAGAGCTCTCCTACGAGCAGTACTTC. Its protein product is CASRLRGPELSYEQYF. The genes are TRBV12-2 and TRBJ2-5; TRBD2, the D gene given by the table, was not confirmed from the DNA. The DNA end lines up better with TRBJ2-7; the J call may be wrong. TRBV12-2 is a documented pseudogene. The CDR3 runs 16 residues.